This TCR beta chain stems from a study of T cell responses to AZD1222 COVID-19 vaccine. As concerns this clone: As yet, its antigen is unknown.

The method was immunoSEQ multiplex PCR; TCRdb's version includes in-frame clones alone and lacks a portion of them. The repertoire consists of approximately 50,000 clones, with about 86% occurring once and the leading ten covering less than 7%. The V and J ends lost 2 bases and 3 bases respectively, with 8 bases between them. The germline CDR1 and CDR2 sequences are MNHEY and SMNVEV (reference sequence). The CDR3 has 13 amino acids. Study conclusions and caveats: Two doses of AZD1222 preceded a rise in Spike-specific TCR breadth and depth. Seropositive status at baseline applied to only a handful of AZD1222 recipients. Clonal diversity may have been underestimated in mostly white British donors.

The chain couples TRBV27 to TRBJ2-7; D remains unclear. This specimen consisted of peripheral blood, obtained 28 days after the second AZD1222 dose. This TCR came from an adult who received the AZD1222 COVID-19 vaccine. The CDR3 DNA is TGTGCCAGCAGTTTAGCGTACCGCTACGAGCAGTACTTC. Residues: CASSLAYRYEQYF.